The clone carrying this TCR beta chain was counted a few times. Its specificity is unknown. This sample is drawn from a study of beta chain features in type 1 diabetes. Across the whole study: The samples had around 100 million sorted cells examined in all. Points from the study as a whole: TCRB CDR3s were moderately but significantly shorter in Type 1 diabetes patients in all four CD4+ subsets. Since sequencing was performed on cDNA, cells with high TCR expression could be over-represented.

Since all of the isolated RNA was reverse transcribed, expressed TCRB transcripts were what got sequenced. Repertoires were generated with immunoSEQ multiplex PCR, while TCRdb's copy carries only in-frame clones and drops some. The repertoire holds some 160,000 clones, with roughly 9% as singletons. What was sequenced was central memory CD4+ T cells from blood. The sequence was obtained from a woman in her 30s with type 1 diabetes.

The CDR3 nucleotides are TGTGCCAGCAGCCTAAATGGCGGGAGAGAGACCCAGTACTTC. Protein: CASSLNGGRETQYF. The gene calls are TRBV5-4 and TRBJ2-5; 7 bases are shared with TRBD2. Looked up from germline, CDR1 is SGHNT and CDR2 is YYREEE (reference sequence). Trimming took 4 bases from V and 4 from J; bases not matched to a gene: 7. The CDR3 is made up of 14 amino acids.